The 10 T cell receptor beta chains given below trace back to one sample, sequenced in a study of early T cells in non-severe SARS-CoV-2 infection. TCRdb processed the 5' RACE reads anew with MiXCR; each CDR3 protein has one entry. This sample carries 65,000 to 85,000 distinct CDR3 sequences, about 14% of them seen once, and the ten largest clones take 12%. The specimen was whole blood. The receptors come from an adult who was a healthcare worker with PCR-confirmed SARS-CoV-2 infection or an uninfected control (not recorded which).

This clonotype came up a few times. This sequence joins TRBV3-1 and TRBJ1-4; D possibly corresponds to TRBD1 (6 bases). The CDR3 consists of 14 residues. Germline CDR1 reads LGHDT; CDR2 reads YNNKEL (reference sequence). The V end was cut by 4 bases, the J end by 6 bases, with 12 bases between. The CDR3 nucleotides read TGTGCCAGCAGCCTCCAGGGGACGCATGAAAAACTGTTTTTT. This gives the protein CASSLQGTHEKLFF.

This clonotype was seen at least ten times. The rearrangement links TRBV2 to TRBJ2-7, with a tentative D call TRBD1 (5 bases). The CDR3 length is 14 residues. Trimming removed 1 base from V and 5 bases from J, with 12 bases in between. Germline V CDR1 and CDR2: SNHLY, FYNNEI. CDR3 loop: CASSEGRVRDEQYF. In DNA form, the CDR3 reads TGTGCCAGCAGTGAAGGCAGGGTACGCGACGAGCAGTACTTC. The complete variable domain, with remaining parts taken from reference TRBV2 and TRBJ2-7, reads EPEVTQTPSHQVTQMGQEVILRCVPISNHLYFYWYRQILGQKVEFLVSFYNNEISEKSEIFDDQFSVERPDGSNFTLKIRSTKLEDSAMYFCASSEGRVRDEQYFGPGTRLTVT.

This clonotype was recorded many times. The V gene is TRBV7-3, the J gene TRBJ1-1, with a weak D call TRBD1 (6 bases). The CDR3 sequence is 15 residues long. The germline CDR1 and CDR2 sequences are SGHTA and FQGTGA. V shed 5 bases and J shed 1 base, with 14 bases lying between them. CDR3: CASSPNLGQNTEAFF. Here the CDR3 DNA reads TGTGCCAGCAGCCCGAACCTGGGACAGAACACTGAAGCTTTCTTT.

This clonotype was counted between two and nine times. V is TRBV21-1 and J is TRBJ2-1. TRBV21-1 is assigned pseudogene status. CDR3 size: 15 residues. This CDR3 reads CASSKGGSSYNEQFF. CDR3 nucleotides: TGTGCCAGCAGCAAAGGCGGAAGCTCCTACAATGAGCAGTTCTTC.

This clonotype was found a few times. The rearrangement uses TRBV4-3 and TRBJ2-7, with a weak D call TRBD2 (6 bases). The ends were cut back, 1 base at V and 5 bases at J, with 21 bases in the middle. Germline V gene data show CDR1 as LGHNA and CDR2 as YSLEER. The length of the CDR3 is 17 residues. CDR3 region: CASSQGPGTPQANEQYF. DNA for the CDR3: TGCGCCAGCAGCCAAGGGCCCGGGACTCCTCAGGCGAACGAGCAGTACTTC.

This clonotype turned up a few times. V is TRBV20-1 and J is TRBJ2-5; 7 bases map to TRBD2. Germline V gives CDR1 DFQATT, CDR2 SNEGSKA (reference sequence). J was trimmed by 3 bases and V by 4 bases; bases with no gene match: 11. The CDR3 loop spans 15 amino acids. The CDR3 loop is CSATPSAGVEETQYF. In DNA, the CDR3 is TGCAGTGCTACCCCTTCCGCGGGAGTCGAAGAGACCCAGTACTTC.

About this clonotype itself: This clone may be a read error of a much larger clone one base away. The chain couples TRBV27 to TRBJ1-1; D not resolved. Germline V gives CDR1 MNHEY, CDR2 SMNVEV (reference sequence). The CDR3 consists of 11 residues. The CDR3 sequence: CACSSRTRAFF. The CDR3 bases are TGTGCCTGCAGCTCTAGAACGAGGGCTTTCTTT.

This clonotype has more than one count but fewer than ten. The chain uses TRBV5-1 and TRBJ2-2; 7 nucleotides agree with TRBD2. The J segment lost 4 bases and the V segment lost 0 bases, leaving 6 bases of the junction unmatched. CDR1 and CDR2 from the germline V gene are SGHRS and YFSETQ. The CDR3 covers 16 residues. The CDR3: CASSLATGGPTGELFF. The CDR3 nucleotides are TGCGCCAGCAGCTTGGCCACGGGGGGACCCACCGGGGAGCTGTTTTTT.

This clonotype was observed a handful of times. The chain joins TRBV3-1 to TRBJ2-1, with D possibly TRBD2 on 7 matching bases. The CDR3 totals 15 residues. V lost 4 bases, J lost 7 bases, and 17 bases lay in between. In germline, CDR1 is LGHDT, CDR2 YNNKEL (reference sequence). The CDR3 DNA is TGTGCCAGCAGCCCATCGGCGGGGGCCATGAATGAGCAGTTCTTC. Translation gives CASSPSAGAMNEQFF.

This chain joins TRBV5-1 and TRBJ2-3; D remains unclear. V was pared by 4 bases and J by 6 bases, with 12 bases between. CDR3 length: 13 residues. Germline assignment: CDR1 SGHRS and CDR2 YFSETQ. The CDR3 region is CASSIRARDTQYF. The CDR3 DNA is TGCGCCAGCAGCATCCGAGCCCGGGATACGCAGTATTTT.